This T cell receptor beta chain was sequenced for a study of blood T cell repertoires in COVID-19. Sequenced by immunoSEQ multiplex PCR; TCRdb stores in-frame clones only, minus some. The sample lists 430,000 or so clones; roughly 90% were seen once. Assignments of participants to cohorts depended upon their own reported clinical history. This CDR3 is built from 19 residues. CDR1 and CDR2 from the germline V gene are LGHNA and YSLEER. Trimming cost V 0 bases and J 1 base; bases outside gene matches: 8. This clonotype was sampled from a woman between 18 and 29 years old who had been exposed to COVID-19. V and J are TRBV4-3 and TRBJ2-2; 10 bases align to TRBD2. Sequences were obtained from PBMCs or T cells enriched from blood (not recorded which). CDR3 sequence: CASSQDFLAGAGNTGELFF. CDR3 DNA: TGCGCCAGCAGCCAAGATTTCCTAGCGGGGGCCGGGAACACCGGGGAGCTGTTTTTT.